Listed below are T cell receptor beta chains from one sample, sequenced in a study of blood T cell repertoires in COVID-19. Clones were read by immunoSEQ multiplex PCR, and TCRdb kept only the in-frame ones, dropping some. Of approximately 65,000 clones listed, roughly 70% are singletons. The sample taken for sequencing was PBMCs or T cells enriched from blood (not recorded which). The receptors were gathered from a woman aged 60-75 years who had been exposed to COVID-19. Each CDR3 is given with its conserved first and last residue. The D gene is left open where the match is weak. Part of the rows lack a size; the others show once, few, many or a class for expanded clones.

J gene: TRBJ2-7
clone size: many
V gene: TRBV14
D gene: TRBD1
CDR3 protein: CASRQTGDSYEQYF
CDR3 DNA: TGTGCCAGCAGACAGACAGGGGACTCCTACGAGCAGTACTTC

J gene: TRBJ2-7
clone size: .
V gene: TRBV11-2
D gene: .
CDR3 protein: CASSLSHRANEQYF
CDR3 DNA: TGTGCCAGCAGCTTATCCCACAGGGCAAACGAGCAGTACTTC

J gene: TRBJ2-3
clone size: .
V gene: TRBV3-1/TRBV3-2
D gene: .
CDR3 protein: CASSQVIRDTQYF
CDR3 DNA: TGTGCCAGCAGCCAAGTGATTCGGGATACGCAGTATTTT

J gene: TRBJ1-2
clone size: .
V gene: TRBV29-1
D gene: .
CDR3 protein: CSVSGAKGYGYTF
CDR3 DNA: TGCAGCGTTTCAGGGGCCAAGGGGTATGGCTACACCTTC

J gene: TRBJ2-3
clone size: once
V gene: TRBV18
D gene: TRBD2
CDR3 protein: CASSTEWGLALGRTDTQYF
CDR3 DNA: TGTGCCAGCTCAACAGAGTGGGGACTAGCCTTAGGTCGTACAGATACGCAGTATTTT

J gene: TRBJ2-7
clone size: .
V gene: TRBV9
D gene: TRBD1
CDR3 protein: CASSVAQGVSSEQYF
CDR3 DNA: TGTGCCAGCAGCGTAGCGCAGGGGGTATCAAGCGAGCAGTACTTC

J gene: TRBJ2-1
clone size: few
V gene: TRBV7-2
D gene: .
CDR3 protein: CASSLAGASNSYNEQFF
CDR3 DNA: TGTGCCAGCAGCTTAGCTGGGGCCTCCAACTCCTACAATGAGCAGTTCTTC

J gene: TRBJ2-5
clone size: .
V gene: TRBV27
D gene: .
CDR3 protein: CARDAPPGEETQYF
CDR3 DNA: TGTGCCAGAGATGCCCCCCCGGGAGAAGAGACCCAGTACTTC

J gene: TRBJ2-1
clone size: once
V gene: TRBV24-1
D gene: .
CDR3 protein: CATSDLAESYNEQFF
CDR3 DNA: TGTGCCACCAGTGATTTAGCGGAGTCCTACAATGAGCAGTTCTTC

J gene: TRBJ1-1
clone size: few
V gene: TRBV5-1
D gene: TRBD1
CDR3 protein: CASSPGTANTEAFF
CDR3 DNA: TGCGCCAGCAGCCCGGGGACAGCGAACACTGAAGCTTTCTTT

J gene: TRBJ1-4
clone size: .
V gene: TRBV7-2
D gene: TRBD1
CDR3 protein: CASSANRGGDEKLFF
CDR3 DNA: TGTGCCAGCAGCGCGAACAGGGGGGGAGATGAAAAACTGTTTTTT

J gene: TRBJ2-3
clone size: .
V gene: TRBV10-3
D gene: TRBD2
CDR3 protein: CATATSGTDTQYF
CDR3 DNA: TGTGCCACCGCGACTAGCGGCACAGATACGCAGTATTTT

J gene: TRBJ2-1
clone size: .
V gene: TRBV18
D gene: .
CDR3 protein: CASSPNRAVNEQFF
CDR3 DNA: TGTGCCAGCTCACCGAACAGGGCGGTCAATGAGCAGTTCTTC

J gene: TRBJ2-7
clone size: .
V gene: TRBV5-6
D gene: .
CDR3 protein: CASTLQGYSYEQYF
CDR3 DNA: TGTGCCAGCACCCTCCAGGGCTACTCCTACGAGCAGTACTTC

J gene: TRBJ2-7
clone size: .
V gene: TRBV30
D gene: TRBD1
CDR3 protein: CAGTGLTYEQYF
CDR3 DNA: TGTGCCGGGACAGGCTTAACCTACGAGCAGTACTTC

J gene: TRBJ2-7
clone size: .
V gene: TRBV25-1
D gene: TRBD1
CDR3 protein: CASLYRDRAHEQYF
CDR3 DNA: TGTGCCAGCCTTTACCGGGACAGGGCCCACGAGCAGTACTTC

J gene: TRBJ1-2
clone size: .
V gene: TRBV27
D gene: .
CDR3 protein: CASRLGAYGYTF
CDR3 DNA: TGTGCCAGCCGCCTGGGGGCCTATGGCTACACCTTC

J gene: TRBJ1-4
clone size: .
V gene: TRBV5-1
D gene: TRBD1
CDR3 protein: CASSANRGNPEKLFF
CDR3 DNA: TGCGCCAGCAGCGCCAACAGGGGAAACCCTGAAAAACTGTTTTTT

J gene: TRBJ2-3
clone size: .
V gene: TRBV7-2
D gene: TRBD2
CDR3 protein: CASSSFTREGQYF
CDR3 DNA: TGTGCCAGCAGCTCCTTTACCCGGGAGGGGCAGTATTTT

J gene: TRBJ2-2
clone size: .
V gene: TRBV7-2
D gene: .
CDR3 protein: CASSLYGELFF
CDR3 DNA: TGTGCCAGCAGCTTATACGGGGAGCTGTTTTTT

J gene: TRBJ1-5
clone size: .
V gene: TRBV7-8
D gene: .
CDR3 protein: CASSPFVSNQPQHF
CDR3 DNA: TGTGCCAGCAGCCCCTTCGTTAGCAATCAGCCCCAGCATTTT

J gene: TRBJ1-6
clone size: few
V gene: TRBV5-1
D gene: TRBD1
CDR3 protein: CASSQSGQGDSPLHF
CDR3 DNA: TGCGCCAGCAGTCAATCTGGACAGGGGGATTCACCCCTCCACTTT

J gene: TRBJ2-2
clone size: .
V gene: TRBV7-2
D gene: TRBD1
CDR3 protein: CASSQDRAVSGELFF
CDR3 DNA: TGTGCCAGCAGCCAGGACAGGGCGGTCTCCGGGGAGCTGTTTTTT

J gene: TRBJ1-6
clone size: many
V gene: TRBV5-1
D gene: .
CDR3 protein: CASSLDQVSYNSPLHF
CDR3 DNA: TGCGCCAGCAGCTTGGACCAGGTCAGCTATAATTCACCCCTCCACTTT

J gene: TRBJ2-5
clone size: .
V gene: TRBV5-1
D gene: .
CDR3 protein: CASRELGRDRDQYF
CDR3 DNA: TGCGCCAGCAGGGAGTTGGGCAGGGATAGGGACCAGTACTTC

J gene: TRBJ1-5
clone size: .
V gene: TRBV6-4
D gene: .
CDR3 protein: CASLLQGSRNQPQHF
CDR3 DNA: TGTGCCAGCCTCTTACAGGGATCCCGCAATCAGCCCCAGCATTTT

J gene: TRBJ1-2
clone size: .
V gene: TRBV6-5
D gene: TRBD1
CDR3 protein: CASSLTGDRDGYTF
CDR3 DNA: TGTGCCAGCAGCCTGACAGGGGATAGGGATGGCTACACCTTC

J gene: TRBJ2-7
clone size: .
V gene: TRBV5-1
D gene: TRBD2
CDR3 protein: CASSLSGSNYEQYF
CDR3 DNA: TGCGCCAGCAGCCTTAGCGGGAGTAACTACGAGCAGTACTTC

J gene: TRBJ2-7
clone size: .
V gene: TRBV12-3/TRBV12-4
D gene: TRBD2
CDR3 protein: CASSIGGTYEQYF
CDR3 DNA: TGTGCCAGCAGTATCGGGGGGACCTACGAGCAGTACTTC

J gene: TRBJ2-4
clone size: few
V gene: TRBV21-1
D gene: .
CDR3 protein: CAGGGVLNIQYF
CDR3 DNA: TGTGCCGGAGGAGGGGTCTTGAACATTCAGTACTTC

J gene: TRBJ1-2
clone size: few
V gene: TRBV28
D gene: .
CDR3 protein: CASRPPGANYGYTF
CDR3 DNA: TGTGCCAGCAGGCCCCCGGGGGCTAACTATGGCTACACCTTC

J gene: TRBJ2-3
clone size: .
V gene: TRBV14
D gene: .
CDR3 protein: CASSFGGGGMTDTQYF
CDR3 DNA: TGTGCCAGCAGCTTCGGAGGCGGCGGGATGACAGATACGCAGTATTTT

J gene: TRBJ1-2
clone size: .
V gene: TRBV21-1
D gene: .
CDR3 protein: CASTRTGGFNYGYTF
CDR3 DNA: TGTGCCAGCACCAGAACCGGGGGTTTTAACTATGGCTACACCTTC

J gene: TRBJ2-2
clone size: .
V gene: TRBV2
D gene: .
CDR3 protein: CASSDGPPLNTGELFF
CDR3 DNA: TGTGCCAGCAGTGATGGGCCCCCGCTGAACACCGGGGAGCTGTTTTTT

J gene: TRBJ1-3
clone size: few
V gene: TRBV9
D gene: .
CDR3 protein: CASSPGGSGNTIYF
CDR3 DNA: TGTGCCAGCAGCCCCGGAGGCTCTGGAAACACCATATATTTT

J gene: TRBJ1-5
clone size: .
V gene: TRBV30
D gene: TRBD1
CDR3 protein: CAWSGGGEYQPQHF
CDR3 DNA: TGTGCCTGGAGTGGAGGGGGCGAGTATCAGCCCCAGCATTTT

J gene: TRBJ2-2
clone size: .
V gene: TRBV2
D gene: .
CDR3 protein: CASSFRRSTGELFF
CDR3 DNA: TGTGCCAGCAGTTTTAGACGGAGCACCGGGGAGCTGTTTTTT

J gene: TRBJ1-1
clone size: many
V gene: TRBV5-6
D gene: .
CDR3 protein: CASSLVTDTEAFF
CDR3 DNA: TGTGCCAGCAGCTTGGTGACAGACACTGAAGCTTTCTTT

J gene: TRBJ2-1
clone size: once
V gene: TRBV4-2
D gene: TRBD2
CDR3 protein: CASSQNSGDSYNEQFF
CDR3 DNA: TGTGCCAGCAGCCAAAATAGCGGGGACTCCTACAATGAGCAGTTCTTC

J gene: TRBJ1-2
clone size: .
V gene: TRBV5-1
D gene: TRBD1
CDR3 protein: CASSRTQGDIGYTF
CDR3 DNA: TGCGCCAGCAGCCGGACCCAGGGGGATATCGGCTACACCTTC

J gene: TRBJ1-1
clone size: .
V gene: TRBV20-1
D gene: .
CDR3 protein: CSARRAEAFF
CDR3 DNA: TGCAGTGCGCGACGGGCTGAAGCTTTCTTT

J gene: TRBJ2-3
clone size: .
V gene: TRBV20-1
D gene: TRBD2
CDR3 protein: CSASIGRADTQYF
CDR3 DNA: TGCAGTGCTAGTATTGGGAGGGCAGATACGCAGTATTTT

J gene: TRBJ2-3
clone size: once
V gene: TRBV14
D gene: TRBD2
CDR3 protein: CASSQRGTSGKAADTQYF
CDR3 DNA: TGTGCCAGCAGCCAACGGGGGACTAGCGGGAAGGCGGCAGATACGCAGTATTTT

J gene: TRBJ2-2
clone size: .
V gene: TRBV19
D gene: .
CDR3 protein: CASSIKLITGELFF
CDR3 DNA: TGTGCCAGTAGTATTAAATTAATCACCGGGGAGCTGTTTTTT

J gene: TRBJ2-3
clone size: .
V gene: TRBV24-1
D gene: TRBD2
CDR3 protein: CATSDLRTSGGTDTQYF
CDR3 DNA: TGTGCCACCAGTGATTTGAGGACTAGCGGGGGCACAGATACGCAGTATTTT

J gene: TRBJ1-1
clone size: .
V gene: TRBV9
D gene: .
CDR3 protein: CASSVQGGDTEAFF
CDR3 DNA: TGTGCCAGCAGCGTACAGGGAGGGGACACTGAAGCTTTCTTT

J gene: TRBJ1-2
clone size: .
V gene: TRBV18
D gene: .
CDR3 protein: CASSPQTDNYGYTF
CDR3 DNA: TGTGCCAGCTCACCACAGACAGACAACTATGGCTACACCTTC

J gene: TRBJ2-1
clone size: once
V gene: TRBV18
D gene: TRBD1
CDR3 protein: CASSPTGQGGYNEQFF
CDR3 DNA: TGTGCCAGCTCACCGACGGGACAGGGCGGCTACAATGAGCAGTTCTTC

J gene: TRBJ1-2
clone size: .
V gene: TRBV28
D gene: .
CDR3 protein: CASSLHTGSYGYTF
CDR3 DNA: TGTGCCAGCAGTCTCCACACAGGGAGCTATGGCTACACCTTC

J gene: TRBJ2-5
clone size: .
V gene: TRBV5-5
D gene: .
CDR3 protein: CASSFGLGDQETQYF
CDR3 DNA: TGTGCCAGCAGCTTCGGTCTAGGCGACCAAGAGACCCAGTACTTC

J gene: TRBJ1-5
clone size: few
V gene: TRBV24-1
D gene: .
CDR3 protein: CATRQSGGNQPQHF
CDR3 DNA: TGTGCCACCAGGCAATCAGGGGGCAATCAGCCCCAGCATTTT

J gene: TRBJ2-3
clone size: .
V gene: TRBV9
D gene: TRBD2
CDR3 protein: CASSVLASGGRDTQYF
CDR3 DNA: TGTGCCAGCAGCGTCCTCGCTAGCGGGGGGAGAGATACGCAGTATTTT

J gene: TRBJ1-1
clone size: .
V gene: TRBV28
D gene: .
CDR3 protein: CASSLLTGHTEAFF
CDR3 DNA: TGTGCCAGCAGTTTATTAACAGGGCACACTGAAGCTTTCTTT

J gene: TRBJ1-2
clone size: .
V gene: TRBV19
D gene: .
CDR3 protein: CASSKDGDYGYTF
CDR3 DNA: TGTGCCAGTAGTAAGGACGGGGACTATGGCTACACCTTC

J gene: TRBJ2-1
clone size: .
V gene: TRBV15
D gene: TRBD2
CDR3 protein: CATSLAGGPNNEQFF
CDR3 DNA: TGTGCCACCAGTCTAGCGGGGGGGCCTAACAATGAGCAGTTCTTC